The clone carrying this T cell receptor beta chain was seen a handful of times. Its matching antigen is unknown. The data originate from a study of T cell responses to AZD1222 COVID-19 vaccine. Study conclusions and caveats: Elevations in Spike-specific TCR breadth and depth followed administration of two AZD1222 doses.

Profiling relied on immunoSEQ multiplex PCR, and the TCRdb table lists in-frame clones only, not all of them. In the table there are about 96,000 clones, around 90% of which are singletons. This CDR3 contains 15 residues. V shed 5 bases and J 6 bases; nucleotides not matched to a gene: 8. Germline loops: CDR1 SEHNR, CDR2 FQNEAQ (reference sequence). The sequence was collected from an adult in good health. Sequencing used peripheral blood, obtained on day 0 of AZD1222 vaccination. The rearrangement links TRBV7-9 to TRBJ2-7; 12 bases are shared with TRBD2. The DNA of the CDR3 is TGTGCCAGCAGCATGACTAGCGGGAGTTTCTCCGAGCAGTACTTC. It specifies CASSMTSGSFSEQYF.